This TCR beta chain was captured in a study of metastatic and nonmetastatic thyroid tumors. Study as a whole: Where malignant and benign thyroid patients were concerned, repertoires were compared across blood and tumor or nodule tissue.

With V trimmed by 5 bases and J by 7 bases, 8 bases remained unmatched. CDR1 is MNHEY and CDR2 is SVGEGT in the germline V gene. The CDR3 runs to 15 residues. This clone was seen repeatedly, ten times or more. As yet, its antigen is unknown. Authors' analysis steps: The distant-metastasis classifier for papillary thyroid cancer was built from CDR3 differences across clinicopathological groups. MiXCR re-clonotyped the PCR reads for TCRdb. These V and J calls originate from TCRdb's pipeline instead of the authors' own analysis. The sample includes about 40,000 clones, 10% to 12% seen only once; the top ten take under 30%. Findings and caveats of the study: A significant increase in TCR beta diversity was reportedly seen in malignant thyroid tumors relative to benign nodules, in blood and tumor.

Among the patients, none had received any treatment before thyroid surgery. The clonotype originates from a female donor with papillary thyroid cancer or a benign thyroid nodule (not recorded which). Some clones in this sample may be carry-over from other donors' samples. The V and J genes are TRBV6-2 or TRBV6-3 and TRBJ2-2; 9 nucleotides match TRBD1. Sample: blood. CDR3: CASSPRQGVGGELFF. CDR3 bases: TGTGCCAGCAGTCCAAGACAGGGGGTTGGCGGGGAGCTGTTTTTT.